This T cell receptor (beta chain) was profiled in a study of blood T cells in healthy people across ages. Study-level results: Age brought a roughly linear fall in TCR beta diversity measured per million T cells.

A second PCR of about 6 to 11 cycles used a sample-barcoded 5' primer and a J-beta primer mix. A single record per CDR3 protein comes from TCRdb applying MiXCR to the 5' RACE reads. The sample has around 1,500,000 distinct CDR3 sequences, 28% seen once. The sample holds a few counts of this clonotype. Antigen specificity is unknown. V dropped 4 bases and J dropped 10; count of bases not matched to a gene: 10. CDR3 length: 13 residues. Germline V CDR1 and CDR2: SGHRS, YFSETQ. The specimen was blood. This chain links TRBV5-1 with TRBJ1-1, with 7 bases fitting TRBD1. The clonotype originates from a young woman in good health. CDR3 region: CASSHDREPGAFF. CDR3 nucleotides: TGCGCCAGCAGCCACGACAGGGAGCCGGGAGCTTTCTTT.